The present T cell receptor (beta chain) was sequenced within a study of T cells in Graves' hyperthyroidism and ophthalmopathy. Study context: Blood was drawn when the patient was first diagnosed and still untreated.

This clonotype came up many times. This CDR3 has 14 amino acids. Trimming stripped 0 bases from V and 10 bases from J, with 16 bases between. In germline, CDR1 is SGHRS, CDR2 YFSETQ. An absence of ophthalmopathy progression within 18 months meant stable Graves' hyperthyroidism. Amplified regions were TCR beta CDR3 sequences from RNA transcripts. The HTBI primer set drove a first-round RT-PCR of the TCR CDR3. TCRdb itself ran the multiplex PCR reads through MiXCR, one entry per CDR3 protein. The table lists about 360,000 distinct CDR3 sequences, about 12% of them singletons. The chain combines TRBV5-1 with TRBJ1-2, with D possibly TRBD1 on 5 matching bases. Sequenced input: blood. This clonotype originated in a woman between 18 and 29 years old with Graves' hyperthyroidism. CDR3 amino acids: CASSLGRETSDYTF. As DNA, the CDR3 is TGCGCCAGCAGCTTGGGCAGGGAGACGAGCGACTACACCTTC.